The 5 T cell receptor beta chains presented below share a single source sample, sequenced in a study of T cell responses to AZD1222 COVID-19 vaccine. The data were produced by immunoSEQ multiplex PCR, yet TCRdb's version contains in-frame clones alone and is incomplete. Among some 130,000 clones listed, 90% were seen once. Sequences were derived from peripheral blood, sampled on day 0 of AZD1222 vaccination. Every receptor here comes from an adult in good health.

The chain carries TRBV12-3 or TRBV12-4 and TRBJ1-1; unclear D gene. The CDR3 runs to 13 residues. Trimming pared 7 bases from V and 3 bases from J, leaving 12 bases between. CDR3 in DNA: TGTGCCAGCACCAAGGAACGGTACACTGAAGCTTTCTTT. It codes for CASTKERYTEAFF.

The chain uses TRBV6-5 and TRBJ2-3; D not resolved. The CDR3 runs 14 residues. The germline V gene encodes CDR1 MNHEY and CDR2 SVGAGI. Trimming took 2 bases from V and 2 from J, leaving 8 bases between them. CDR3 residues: CASSYSGNTDTQYF. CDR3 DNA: TGTGCCAGCAGTTACAGTGGCAACACAGATACGCAGTATTTT.

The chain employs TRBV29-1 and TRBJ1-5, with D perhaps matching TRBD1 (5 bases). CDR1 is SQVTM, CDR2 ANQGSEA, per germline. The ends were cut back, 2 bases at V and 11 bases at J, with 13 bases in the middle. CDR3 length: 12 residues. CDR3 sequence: CSVELLGGSQHF. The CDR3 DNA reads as TGCAGCGTTGAACTCCTCGGGGGGTCCCAGCATTTT.

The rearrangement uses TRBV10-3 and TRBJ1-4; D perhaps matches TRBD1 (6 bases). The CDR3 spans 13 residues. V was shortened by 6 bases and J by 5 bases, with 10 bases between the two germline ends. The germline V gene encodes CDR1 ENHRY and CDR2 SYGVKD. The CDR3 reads CAISRTDNEKLFF. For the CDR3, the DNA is TGTGCCATCAGCCGGACAGACAATGAAAAACTGTTTTTT.

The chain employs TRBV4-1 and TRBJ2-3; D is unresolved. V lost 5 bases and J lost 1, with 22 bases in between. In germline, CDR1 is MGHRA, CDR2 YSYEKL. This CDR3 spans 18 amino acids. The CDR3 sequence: CASSAWGTSVSRTDTQYF. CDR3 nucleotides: TGCGCCAGCAGCGCTTGGGGAACCAGTGTTTCCCGCACAGATACGCAGTATTTT.